This T cell receptor (beta chain) is from a study of blood T cells in healthy people across ages. Whole-study results and caveats: Age advanced and TCR beta diversity per million T cells fell, roughly linearly. Diversity was higher, and naive CD4+ cells more numerous, in long-lived donors than in aged donors.

This clonotype was seen only once. Its cognate antigen is unknown. Germline CDR1 MNHEY, CDR2 SMNVEV (reference sequence). Trimming left V 2 bases short and J 14 bases short, with 23 bases between. There are 15 residues in the CDR3. Then a second PCR, running roughly 6 to 12 cycles, was carried out with a sample-barcoded 5' primer and a J-beta primer mix. Each cDNA molecule was tagged by a template-switch adaptor with 12 random nucleotides. Every sample produced at least 2.5 million CDR3-containing paired-end reads. TCRdb itself ran the 5' RACE reads through MiXCR, one entry per CDR3 protein. Here the sample spans more than 650,000 distinct CDR3 sequences, about 53% being singletons.

The material sequenced was blood. The clonotype comes from a man aged 80 or over in good health. The V call is TRBV27, the J call TRBJ2-3, with D perhaps being TRBD1 or TRBD2 (6 bases each). The CDR3 nucleotides are TGTGCCAGCAGTTTAAGGGGGGTGTATGTCAGATACGCGTATTTT. This codes for CASSLRGVYVRYAYF.